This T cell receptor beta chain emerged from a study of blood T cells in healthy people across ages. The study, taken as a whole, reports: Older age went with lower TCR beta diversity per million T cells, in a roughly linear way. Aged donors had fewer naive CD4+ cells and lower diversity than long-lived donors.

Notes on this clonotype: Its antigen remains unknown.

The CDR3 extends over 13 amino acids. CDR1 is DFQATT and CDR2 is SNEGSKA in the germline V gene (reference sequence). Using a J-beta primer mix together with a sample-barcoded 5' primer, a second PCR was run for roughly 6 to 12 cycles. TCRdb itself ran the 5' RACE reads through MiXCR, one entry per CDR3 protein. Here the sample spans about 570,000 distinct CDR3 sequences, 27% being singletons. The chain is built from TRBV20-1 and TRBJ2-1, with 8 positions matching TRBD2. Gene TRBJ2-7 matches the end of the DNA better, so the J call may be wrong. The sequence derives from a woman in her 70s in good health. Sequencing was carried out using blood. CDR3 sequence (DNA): TGCAGTGCTAATCCCGGGGGGGCCTACGAGCAGTACTTC. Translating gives CSANPGGAYEQYF.